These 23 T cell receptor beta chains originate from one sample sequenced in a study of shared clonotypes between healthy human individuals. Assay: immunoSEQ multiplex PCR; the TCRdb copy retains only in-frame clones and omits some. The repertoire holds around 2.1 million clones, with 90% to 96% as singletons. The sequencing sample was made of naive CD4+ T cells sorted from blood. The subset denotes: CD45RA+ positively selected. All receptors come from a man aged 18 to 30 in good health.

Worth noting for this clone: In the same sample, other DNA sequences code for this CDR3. The CDR3 sequence: CASSYSSQGGTGELFF. The CDR3 region has the DNA TGTGCCAGCAGTTACTCTTCCCAAGGTGGCACCGGGGAGCTGTTTTTT. V and J are TRBV6-5 and TRBJ2-2; D gene ambiguous. The germline gives CDR1 MNHEY, CDR2 SVGAGI. Trimming took off 0 bases at V and 4 bases at J, with 12 bases between the two ends. This CDR3 spans 16 amino acids.

The CDR3, as DNA: TGTGCCAGCAGGTACACGGTGAGCAATCAGCCCCAGCATTTT. The encoded protein is CASRYTVSNQPQHF. The chain combines TRBV6-6 with TRBJ1-5, with D hard to call. This CDR3 spans 14 amino acids. Germline-derived CDR1 and CDR2 are MNHNY and SVGAGI (reference sequence). V was shortened by 6 bases and J by 1 base, with 10 bases between the two germline ends.

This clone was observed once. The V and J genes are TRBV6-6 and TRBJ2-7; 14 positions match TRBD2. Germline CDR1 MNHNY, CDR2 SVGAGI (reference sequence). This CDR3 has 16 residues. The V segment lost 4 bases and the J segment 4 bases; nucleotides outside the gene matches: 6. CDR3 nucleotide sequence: TGTGCCAGCAGTTCGGGACTAGCGGGAGCTACGTACGAGCAGTACTTC. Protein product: CASSSGLAGATYEQYF.

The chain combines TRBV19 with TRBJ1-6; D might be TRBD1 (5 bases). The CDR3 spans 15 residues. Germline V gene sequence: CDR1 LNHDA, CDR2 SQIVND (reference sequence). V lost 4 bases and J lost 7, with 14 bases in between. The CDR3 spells CASSTGPLSNSPLHF. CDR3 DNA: TGTGCCAGTAGTACGGGACCCCTGTCGAATTCACCCCTCCACTTT.

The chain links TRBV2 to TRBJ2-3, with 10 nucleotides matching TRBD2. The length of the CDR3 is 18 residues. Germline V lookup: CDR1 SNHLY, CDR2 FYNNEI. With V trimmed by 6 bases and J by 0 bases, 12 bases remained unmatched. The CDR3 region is CASRSGGARSASTDTQYF. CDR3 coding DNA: TGTGCCAGCAGAAGCGGGGGGGCCCGTTCAGCTAGCACAGATACGCAGTATTTT.

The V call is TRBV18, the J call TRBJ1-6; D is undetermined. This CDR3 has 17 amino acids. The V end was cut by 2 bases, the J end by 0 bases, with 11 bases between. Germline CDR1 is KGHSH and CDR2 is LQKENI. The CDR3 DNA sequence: TGTGCCAGCTCACCAATAGCACTGAGCTCCTATAATTCACCCCTCCACTTT. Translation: CASSPIALSSYNSPLHF.

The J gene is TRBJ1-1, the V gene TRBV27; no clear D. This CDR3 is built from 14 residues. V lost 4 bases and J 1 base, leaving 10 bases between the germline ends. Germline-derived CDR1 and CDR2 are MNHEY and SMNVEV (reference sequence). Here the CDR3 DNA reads TGTGCCAGCAGTTCTTCCGTCCCGAACACTGAAGCTTTCTTT. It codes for CASSSSVPNTEAFF.

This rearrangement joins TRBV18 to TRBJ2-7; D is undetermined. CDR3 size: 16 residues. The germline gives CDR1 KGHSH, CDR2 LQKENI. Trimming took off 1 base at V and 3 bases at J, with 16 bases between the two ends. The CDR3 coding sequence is TGTGCCAGCTCACCACGGTACGGGTGGCCCGACTACGAGCAGTACTTC. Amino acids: CASSPRYGWPDYEQYF.

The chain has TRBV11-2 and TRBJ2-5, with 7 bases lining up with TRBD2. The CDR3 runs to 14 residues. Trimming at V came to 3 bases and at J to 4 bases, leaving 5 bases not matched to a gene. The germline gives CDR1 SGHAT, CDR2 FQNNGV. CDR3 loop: CASSFGGRRETQYF. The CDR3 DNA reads TGTGCCAGCAGCTTTGGCGGGAGAAGAGAGACCCAGTACTTC.

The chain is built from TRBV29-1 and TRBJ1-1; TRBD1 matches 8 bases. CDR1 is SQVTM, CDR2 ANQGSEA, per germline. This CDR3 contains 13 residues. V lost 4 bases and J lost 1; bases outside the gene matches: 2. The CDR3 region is CSVVDRANTEAFF. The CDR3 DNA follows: TGCAGCGTTGTGGACAGGGCGAACACTGAAGCTTTCTTT.

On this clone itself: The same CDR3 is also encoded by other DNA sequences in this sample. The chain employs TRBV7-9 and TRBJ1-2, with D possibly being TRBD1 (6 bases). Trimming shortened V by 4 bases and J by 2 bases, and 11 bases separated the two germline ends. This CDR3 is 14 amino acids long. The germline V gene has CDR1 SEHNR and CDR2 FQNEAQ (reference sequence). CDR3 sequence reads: CASSSAQGNYGYTF. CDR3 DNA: TGTGCCAGCAGCTCAGCCCAGGGGAACTATGGCTACACCTTC. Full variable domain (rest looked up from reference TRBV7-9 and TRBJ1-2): DTGVSQNPRHKITKRGQNVTFRCDPISEHNRLYWYRQTLGQGPEFLTYFQNEAQLEKSRLLSDRFSAERPKGSFSTLEIQRTEQGDSAMYLCASSSAQGNYGYTFGSGTRLTVV.

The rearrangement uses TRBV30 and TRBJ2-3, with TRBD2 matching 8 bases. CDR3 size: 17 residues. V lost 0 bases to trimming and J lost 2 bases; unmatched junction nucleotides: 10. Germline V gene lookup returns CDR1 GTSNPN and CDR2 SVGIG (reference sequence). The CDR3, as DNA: TGTGCCTGGAGTGTACGGAGAACTAGCGGATACACAGATACGCAGTATTTT. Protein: CAWSVRRTSGYTDTQYF.

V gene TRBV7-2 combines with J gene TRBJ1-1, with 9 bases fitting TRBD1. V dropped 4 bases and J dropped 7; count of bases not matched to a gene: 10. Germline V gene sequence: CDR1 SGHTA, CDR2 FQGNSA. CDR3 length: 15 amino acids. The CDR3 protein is CASSSLPGQGIEAFF. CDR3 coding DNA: TGTGCCAGCAGCTCCCTGCCGGGACAGGGCATTGAAGCTTTCTTT.

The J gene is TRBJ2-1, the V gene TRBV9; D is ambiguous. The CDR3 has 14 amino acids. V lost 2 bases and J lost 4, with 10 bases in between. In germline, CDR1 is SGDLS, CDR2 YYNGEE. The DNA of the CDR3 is TGTGCCAGCAGCGTCGGGCAGCTTTACAATGAGCAGTTCTTC. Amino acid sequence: CASSVGQLYNEQFF.

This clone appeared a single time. CDR3 coding DNA: TGTGCCAGCAGTTACGCGAGGGATCGGCCACTGTTCTTC. Protein sequence: CASSYARDRPLFF. The gene calls are TRBV6-5 and TRBJ2-1; D perhaps matches TRBD2 (5 bases). There are 13 residues in the CDR3. The V gene's germline CDR1 is MNHEY and CDR2 SVGAGI. Trimming cost V 2 bases and J 15 bases, with 17 bases left between them.

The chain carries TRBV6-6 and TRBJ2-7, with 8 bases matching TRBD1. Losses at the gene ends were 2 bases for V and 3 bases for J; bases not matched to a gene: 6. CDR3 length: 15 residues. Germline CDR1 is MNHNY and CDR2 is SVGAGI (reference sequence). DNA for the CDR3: TGTGCCAGCAGTTACACCGACAGGGGAAACTACGAGCAGTACTTC. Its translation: CASSYTDRGNYEQYF.

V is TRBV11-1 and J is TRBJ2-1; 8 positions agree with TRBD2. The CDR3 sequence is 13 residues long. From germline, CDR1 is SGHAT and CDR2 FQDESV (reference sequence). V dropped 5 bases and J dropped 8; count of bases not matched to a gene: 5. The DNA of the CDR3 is TGTGCCAGCAGCGCCGGGACTAGGGATGAGCAGTTCTTC. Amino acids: CASSAGTRDEQFF.

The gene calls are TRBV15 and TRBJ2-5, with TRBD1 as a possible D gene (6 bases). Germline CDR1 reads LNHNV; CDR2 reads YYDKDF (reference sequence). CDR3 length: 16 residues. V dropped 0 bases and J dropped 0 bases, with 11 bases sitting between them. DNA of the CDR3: TGTGCCACCAGCAGAGATCTACAGGGCTACCAAGAGACCCAGTACTTC. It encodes CATSRDLQGYQETQYF. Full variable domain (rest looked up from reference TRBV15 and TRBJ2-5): DAMVIQNPRYQVTQFGKPVTLSCSQTLNHNVMYWYQQKSSQAPKLLFHYYDKDFNNEADTPDNFQSRRPNTSFCFLDIRSPGLGDTAMYLCATSRDLQGYQETQYFGPGTRLLVL.

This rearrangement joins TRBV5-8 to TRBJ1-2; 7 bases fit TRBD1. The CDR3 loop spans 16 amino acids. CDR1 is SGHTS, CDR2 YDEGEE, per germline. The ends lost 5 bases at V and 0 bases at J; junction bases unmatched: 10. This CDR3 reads CASRLSGRGPNYGYTF. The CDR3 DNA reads TGTGCCAGCAGACTCTCCGGGAGGGGGCCTAACTATGGCTACACCTTC.

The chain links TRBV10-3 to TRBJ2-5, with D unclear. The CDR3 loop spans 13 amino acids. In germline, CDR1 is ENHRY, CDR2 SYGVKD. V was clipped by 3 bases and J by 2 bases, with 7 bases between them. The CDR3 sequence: CAISDGWQETQYF. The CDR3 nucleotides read TGTGCCATCAGTGACGGCTGGCAAGAGACCCAGTACTTC.

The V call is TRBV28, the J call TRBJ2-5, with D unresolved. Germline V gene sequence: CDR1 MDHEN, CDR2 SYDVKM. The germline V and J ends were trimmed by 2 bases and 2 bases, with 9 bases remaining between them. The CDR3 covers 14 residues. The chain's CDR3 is CASSLIGIQETQYF. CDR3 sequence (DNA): TGTGCCAGCAGTTTAATAGGGATTCAAGAGACCCAGTACTTC. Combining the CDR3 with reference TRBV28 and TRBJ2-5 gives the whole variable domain DVKVTQSSRYLVKRTGEKVFLECVQDMDHENMFWYRQDPGLGLRLIYFSYDVKMKEKGDIPEGYSVSREKKERFSLILESASTNQTSMYLCASSLIGIQETQYFGPGTRLLVL.

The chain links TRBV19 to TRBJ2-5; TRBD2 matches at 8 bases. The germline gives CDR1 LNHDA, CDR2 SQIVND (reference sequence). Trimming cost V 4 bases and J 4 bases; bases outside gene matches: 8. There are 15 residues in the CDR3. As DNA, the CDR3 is TGTGCCAGTAGTAGCGGGACTAGATTTCCAGAGACCCAGTACTTC. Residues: CASSSGTRFPETQYF.

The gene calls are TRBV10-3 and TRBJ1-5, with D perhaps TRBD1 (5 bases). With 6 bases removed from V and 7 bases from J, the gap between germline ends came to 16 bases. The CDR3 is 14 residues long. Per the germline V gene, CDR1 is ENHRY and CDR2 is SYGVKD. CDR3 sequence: CAIRSPGPGQPQHF. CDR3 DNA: TGTGCCATCAGAAGCCCGGGGCCGGGGCAGCCCCAGCATTTT.